A selection of T cell receptor beta chains follows, all from one sample in a study of OX40 agonist ivuxolimab in advanced cancers. Profiled with immunoSEQ multiplex PCR; TCRdb holds only in-frame clones, not every one. The data show tens of thousands of clones, 83% seen once. Sequenced material: CD4+ or CD8+ T cells sorted from blood, taken in a trial of the OX40 agonist ivuxolimab. These receptors all stem from an adult with an advanced solid tumor such as melanoma, head and neck, liver or kidney cancer. The CDR3 runs from the conserved cysteine through the conserved F or W. A D gene is named only where the DNA matches it firmly. The size entry is marked missing in some rows and otherwise reads once, few, many or a size class.

TRBV27	TRBD1	few	TRBJ2-7	CASSRSGTGGAKQYF	TGTGCCAGCAGTCGGTCCGGGACAGGGGGCGCGAAACAGTACTTC
TRBV19	NA	NA	TRBJ1-2	CASSLRTETANYGYTF	TGTGCCAGTAGTCTACGGACAGAAACAGCTAACTATGGCTACACCTTC
TRBV2	NA	NA	TRBJ2-1	CASSRDSYNEQFF	TGTGCCAGCAGTAGAGACAGCTACAATGAGCAGTTCTTC
TRBV30	NA	NA	TRBJ1-1	CAWSALGGGEAFF	TGTGCCTGGAGCGCCCTCGGGGGTGGTGAAGCTTTCTTT
TRBV7-7	TRBD1	NA	TRBJ2-5	CASSWDSQETQYF	TGTGCTAGCTCCTGGGACAGCCAAGAGACCCAGTACTTC
TRBV19	TRBD1	once	TRBJ1-5	CASRISGTGLYSNQPQHF	TGTGCCAGTAGAATCTCCGGGACAGGACTATATAGCAATCAGCCCCAGCATTTT
TRBV5-6	TRBD1	NA	TRBJ1-3	CASGLQGAGNTIYF	TGTGCCTCTGGATTACAGGGGGCTGGAAACACCATATATTTT
TRBV28	TRBD1	once	TRBJ1-2	CASSYGTGYYGYTF	TGTGCCAGCAGCTACGGGACAGGGTACTATGGCTACACCTTC
TRBV18	TRBD2	NA	TRBJ2-7	CASSQTSGLAGGSEQYF	TGTGCCAGCTCACAAACGTCGGGACTAGCGGGGGGGTCCGAGCAGTACTTC
TRBV18	NA	few	TRBJ1-5	CASSPGHLNQPQHF	TGTGCCAGCTCACCGGGCCATCTCAATCAGCCCCAGCATTTT
TRBV29-1	NA	NA	TRBJ2-3	CSVAVGPTSTDTQYF	TGCAGCGTTGCTGTGGGCCCCACTAGCACAGATACGCAGTATTTT
TRBV6-4	NA	NA	TRBJ2-2	CASSYLGPQNTGELFF	TGTGCCAGCAGTTATCTGGGACCGCAGAACACCGGGGAGCTGTTTTTT
TRBV5-4	NA	few	TRBJ1-3	CATTDPSSGNTIYF	TGTGCCACCACCGACCCAAGCTCTGGAAACACCATATATTTT
TRBV30	NA	NA	TRBJ1-1	CAWSVPGAGNTEAFF	TGTGCCTGGAGTGTACCCGGGGCAGGTAACACTGAAGCTTTCTTT
TRBV18	NA	NA	TRBJ1-2	CASSYQGGDGYTF	TGTGCCAGCTCATACCAGGGTGGAGATGGCTACACCTTC
TRBV30	NA	NA	TRBJ2-7	CAWSPPGATAYEQYF	TGTGCCTGGAGTCCCCCCGGGGCGACCGCCTACGAGCAGTACTTC
TRBV11-3	NA	NA	TRBJ2-1	CASSLQGNEQFF	TGTGCCAGCAGCTTACAGGGTAATGAGCAGTTCTTC
TRBV30	TRBD1	NA	TRBJ2-3	CAWRGRGSDTQYF	TGTGCCTGGAGGGGCAGGGGGTCGGATACGCAGTATTTT
TRBV9	NA	once	TRBJ1-2	CARTPRDLDYGYTF	TGTGCCAGAACACCCCGGGACTTGGACTATGGCTACACCTTC
TRBV15	NA	once	TRBJ2-3	CATSRDTTLGVRTDTQYF	TGTGCCACCAGCAGAGATACCACGCTCGGGGTGAGGACAGATACGCAGTATTTT
TRBV4-3	TRBD1	NA	TRBJ2-4	CASSQDNRGAKNIQYF	TGCGCCAGCAGCCAAGACAACAGGGGAGCCAAAAACATTCAGTACTTC
TRBV28	TRBD1	NA	TRBJ2-3	CASTLGQGGDTQYF	TGTGCCAGCACACTCGGACAGGGGGGAGATACGCAGTATTTT
TRBV5-1	NA	NA	TRBJ1-5	CASSPEGGGDQPQHF	TGCGCCAGCAGCCCCGAGGGGGGCGGGGATCAGCCCCAGCATTTT
TRBV11-1	NA	NA	TRBJ2-5	CASSAQGPQETQYF	TGTGCCAGCAGCGCACAGGGTCCCCAAGAGACCCAGTACTTC
TRBV6-5	NA	NA	TRBJ2-5	CASSYSPRGGQETQYF	TGTGCCAGCAGTTATTCGCCGAGGGGGGGCCAAGAGACCCAGTACTTC
TRBV4-2	NA	once	TRBJ1-6	CASSQGQHYNSPLHF	TGTGCCAGCAGCCAAGGACAGCACTATAATTCACCCCTCCACTTT
TRBV20-1	NA	NA	TRBJ2-5	CSSGKETQYF	TGCAGTTCAGGGAAGGAGACCCAGTACTTC